This T cell receptor beta chain was found in a study of Graves' ophthalmopathy and Graves' hyperthyroidism. The CDR3 runs to 20 residues. The V and J ends lost 1 base and 3 bases respectively, with 25 bases between them. General study results and limits: Blood samples also showed most expanded thyroid clonotypes exceeding 0.001 frequency.

About this clonotype: Its target is unknown.

The authors amplified TCR beta CDR3 regions, and they did so from RNA transcripts for repertoire sequencing. HTBI primers were used in a first-round RT-PCR, which preceded a second-round multiplex PCR. A single record per CDR3 protein comes from TCRdb applying MiXCR to the multiplex PCR reads. The sample lists hundreds of thousands of distinct CDR3 sequences, approximately 21% occurring once. The TCR comes from a woman younger than 30 with stable Graves' hyperthyroidism. Some clones in this sample may be carry-over from other donors' samples. The V call is TRBV12-3 or TRBV12-4, the J call TRBJ2-4, with no clear D. Source material: peripheral blood. CDR3 DNA sequence: TGTGCCAGCAGTTTAGGGGTTAAGCCGCTGCTGGTAGCCCGCAAAAACATTCAGTACTTC. This encodes CASSLGVKPLLVARKNIQYF.